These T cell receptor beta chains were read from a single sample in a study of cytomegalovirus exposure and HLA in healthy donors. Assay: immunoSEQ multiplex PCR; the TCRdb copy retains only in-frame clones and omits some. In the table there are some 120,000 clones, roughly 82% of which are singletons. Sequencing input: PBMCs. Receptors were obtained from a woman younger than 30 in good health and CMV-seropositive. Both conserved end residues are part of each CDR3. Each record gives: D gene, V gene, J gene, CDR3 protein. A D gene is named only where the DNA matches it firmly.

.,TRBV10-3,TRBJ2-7,CAISLKQDTSYEQYF
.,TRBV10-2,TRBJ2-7,CASSELRGSYEQYF
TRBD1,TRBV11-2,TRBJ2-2,CASSAPQGQESGELFF
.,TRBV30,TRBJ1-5,CAWRGGQPQHF
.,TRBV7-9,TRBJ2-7,CSSSLGGSMDEQYF
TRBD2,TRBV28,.,CASSGGEGYEQYF
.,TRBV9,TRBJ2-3,CTKGGVPDTQYF
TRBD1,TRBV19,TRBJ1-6,CASRDRDYNSPLHF
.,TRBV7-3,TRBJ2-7,CASSQGGSYEQYF
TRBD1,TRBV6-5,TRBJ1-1,CASRLDRASAEAFF
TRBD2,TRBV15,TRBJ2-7,CATSRGLAGAYEQYF
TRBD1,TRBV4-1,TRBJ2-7,CASSQVWDREYEQYF
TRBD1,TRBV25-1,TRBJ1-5,CASSGDRGRMDNQPQHF
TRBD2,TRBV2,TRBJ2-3,CASSVYSGGAYPTHTDTQYF
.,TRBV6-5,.,CASSSGTYSYNEQFF
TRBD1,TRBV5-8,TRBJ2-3,CASSRDRGLKDTQYF
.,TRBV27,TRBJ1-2,CASSPYPTSGYGYTF
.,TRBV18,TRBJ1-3,CASSPWGATTEGNTIYF
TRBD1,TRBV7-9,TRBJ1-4,CASSSDRGTNEKLFF
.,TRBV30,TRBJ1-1,CAWRDFRGTEAFF
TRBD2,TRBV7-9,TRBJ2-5,CASSWGTSGAQETQYF
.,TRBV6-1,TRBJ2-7,CASIKGEIYEQYF
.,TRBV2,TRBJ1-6,CASSPEGEGSPLHF